These T cell receptor beta chains were read from a single sample in a study of glioma-infiltrating T cells. Via MiXCR, TCRdb re-called the multiplex PCR reads, giving one row per CDR3 protein. This sample carries about 180,000 distinct CDR3 sequences, approximately 40% of them seen once, and the ten largest clones take around 5.2%. Sequenced: glioma tissue, nonneoplastic brain tissue, or PBMCs (not recorded which). These receptors all come from a human donor with low-grade glioma or glioblastoma, undergoing nonglioma brain surgery, or in good health (not recorded which). Each CDR3 is given with its conserved first and last residue. The D gene is left open where the match is weak. Clone size is stated in some rows and not others, as once, few, many or a class when expanded.

v_call: TRBV2; j_call: TRBJ1-1; clone_size: NA; d_call: TRBD1; cdr3_aa: CSSSVDRVNTMNTEAFF; cdr3_nt: TGTTCCAGCAGTGTCGACAGGGTTAACACCATGAACACTGAAGCTTTCTTT
v_call: TRBV20-1; j_call: TRBJ1-2; clone_size: NA; d_call: NA; cdr3_aa: CSARFEVGDGYAF; cdr3_nt: TGCAGTGCTAGATTCGAGGTTGGGGATGGGTACGCGTTC
v_call: TRBV6-1; j_call: TRBJ1-1; clone_size: NA; d_call: NA; cdr3_aa: CASSRIPGTGNTEAFF; cdr3_nt: TGTGCCAGCAGCAGGATACCCGGGACGGGGAACACTGAAGCTTTCTTT
v_call: TRBV5-1; j_call: TRBJ1-1; clone_size: NA; d_call: NA; cdr3_aa: CASSKTGTPDLEAFF; cdr3_nt: TGCGCCAGCAGCAAAACCGGGACACCTGATCTGGAAGCTTTCTTT
v_call: TRBV20-1; j_call: TRBJ1-1; clone_size: NA; d_call: NA; cdr3_aa: CSAREGNTEAFF; cdr3_nt: TGCAGTGCTAGGGAGGGAAACACTGAAGCTTTCTTT
v_call: TRBV5-4; j_call: TRBJ2-1; clone_size: NA; d_call: TRBD2; cdr3_aa: CASSPTSGSASSYNEQFF; cdr3_nt: TGTGCCAGCAGCCCGACTAGCGGGAGCGCTAGCTCCTACAATGAGCAGTTCTTC
v_call: TRBV11-3; j_call: TRBJ2-7; clone_size: NA; d_call: NA; cdr3_aa: CASSLEYSLRSEQYF; cdr3_nt: TGTGCCAGCAGCTTAGAGTATTCCCTAAGGTCCGAGCAGTACTTC
v_call: TRBV7-9; j_call: TRBJ1-2; clone_size: NA; d_call: NA; cdr3_aa: CASSASDNNYGYTF; cdr3_nt: TGTGCCAGCAGCGCGAGCGACAACAACTATGGCTACACCTTC
v_call: TRBV20-1; j_call: TRBJ2-1; clone_size: NA; d_call: NA; cdr3_aa: CSAATLSYNEQFF; cdr3_nt: TGCAGTGCTGCTACCTTGTCCTACAATGAGCAGTTCTTC
v_call: TRBV19; j_call: TRBJ2-7; clone_size: NA; d_call: TRBD2; cdr3_aa: CASSPITSGLPYEQYF; cdr3_nt: TGTGCCAGCAGTCCTATCACTAGCGGGCTTCCCTACGAGCAGTACTTC
v_call: TRBV28; j_call: TRBJ2-3; clone_size: many; d_call: TRBD2; cdr3_aa: CASIPPGGVTDTQYF; cdr3_nt: TGTGCCAGCATTCCCCCCGGGGGGGTGACAGATACGCAGTATTTT
v_call: TRBV7-6; j_call: TRBJ1-1; clone_size: few; d_call: NA; cdr3_aa: CASSSGEYTEAFF; cdr3_nt: TGTGCCAGCAGCTCCGGGGAGTACACTGAAGCTTTCTTT
v_call: TRBV19; j_call: TRBJ2-7; clone_size: NA; d_call: NA; cdr3_aa: CASSPQCYEQYF; cdr3_nt: TGTGCCAGTAGTCCACAGTGCTACGAGCAGTACTTC
v_call: TRBV20-1; j_call: TRBJ2-3; clone_size: many; d_call: TRBD1; cdr3_aa: CSARQRQGLGDTQYF; cdr3_nt: TGCAGTGCTAGGCAAAGACAGGGTCTAGGAGATACGCAGTATTTT
v_call: TRBV19; j_call: TRBJ1-6; clone_size: NA; d_call: NA; cdr3_aa: CASSRGPPSSYNSPLHF; cdr3_nt: TGTGCCAGTAGTAGGGGACCACCGAGCTCCTATAATTCACCCCTCCACTTT
v_call: TRBV7-8; j_call: TRBJ1-5; clone_size: many; d_call: NA; cdr3_aa: CASSSAGRNDQPQHF; cdr3_nt: TGTGCCAGCAGCTCCGCCGGACGGAACGATCAGCCCCAGCATTTT
v_call: TRBV29-1; j_call: TRBJ2-7; clone_size: few; d_call: NA; cdr3_aa: CSVGTGVFYEQYF; cdr3_nt: TGCAGCGTCGGGACCGGCGTGTTTTACGAGCAGTACTTC
v_call: TRBV7-2; j_call: TRBJ2-7; clone_size: NA; d_call: TRBD2; cdr3_aa: CASSLPETSENSYEQYF; cdr3_nt: TGTGCCAGCAGCTTACCCGAGACTAGCGAAAACTCCTACGAGCAGTACTTC
v_call: TRBV7-2; j_call: TRBJ1-2; clone_size: NA; d_call: NA; cdr3_aa: CASSPALVSRYTF; cdr3_nt: TGTGCCAGTAGTCCTGCGCTAGTCTCGCGCTACACCTTC
v_call: TRBV20-1; j_call: TRBJ2-3; clone_size: few; d_call: TRBD1; cdr3_aa: CSARRDRGTTDAQYF; cdr3_nt: TGCAGTGCTAGGAGGGACAGGGGAACCACAGATGCGCAGTATTTT
v_call: TRBV7-2; j_call: TRBJ2-7; clone_size: NA; d_call: TRBD2; cdr3_aa: CASSLEVSGSSYEQYF; cdr3_nt: TGTGCCAGCAGCTTAGAGGTTAGCGGGAGCTCCTACGAGCAGTACTTC
v_call: TRBV5-6; j_call: TRBJ1-1; clone_size: few; d_call: NA; cdr3_aa: CASSLFMEDEAFF; cdr3_nt: TGTGCCAGCAGCTTGTTTATGGAGGATGAAGCTTTCTTT
v_call: TRBV28; j_call: TRBJ2-5; clone_size: many; d_call: NA; cdr3_aa: CASSSGPETQYF; cdr3_nt: TGTGCCAGCAGTTCAGGACCAGAGACCCAGTACTTC
v_call: TRBV5-8; j_call: TRBJ1-2; clone_size: many; d_call: NA; cdr3_aa: CASSLDDDGYTF; cdr3_nt: TGTGCCAGCAGCTTGGACGACGATGGCTACACCTTC
v_call: TRBV2; j_call: TRBJ2-1; clone_size: NA; d_call: TRBD2; cdr3_aa: CASSGGLTSIDEQFF; cdr3_nt: TGTGCCAGCAGTGGCGGATTGACTAGCATCGATGAGCAGTTCTTC
v_call: TRBV28; j_call: TRBJ2-7; clone_size: NA; d_call: TRBD2; cdr3_aa: CASSLSSRGEQYF; cdr3_nt: TGTGCCAGCAGTTTAAGTTCGCGGGGGGAGCAGTACTTC
v_call: TRBV12-3/TRBV12-4; j_call: TRBJ2-1; clone_size: few; d_call: TRBD2; cdr3_aa: CASTRLAGVYNEQFF; cdr3_nt: TGTGCCAGCACCCGACTAGCGGGAGTTTACAATGAGCAGTTCTTC
v_call: TRBV7-2; j_call: TRBJ1-1; clone_size: many; d_call: NA; cdr3_aa: CASSFAQGASGNEAFF; cdr3_nt: TGTGCCAGCAGCTTTGCACAGGGCGCCAGTGGTAATGAAGCTTTCTTT
v_call: TRBV19; j_call: TRBJ1-4; clone_size: NA; d_call: NA; cdr3_aa: CSSSIDNLGKLFF; cdr3_nt: TGTTCCAGTAGTATCGACAACTTGGGAAAACTGTTTTTT
v_call: TRBV20-1; j_call: TRBJ2-7; clone_size: many; d_call: NA; cdr3_aa: CSARDLKDYYEQYF; cdr3_nt: TGCAGTGCTAGAGATCTAAAAGATTACTACGAGCAGTACTTC
v_call: TRBV18; j_call: TRBJ1-1; clone_size: many; d_call: NA; cdr3_aa: CASSPSSDTEAFF; cdr3_nt: TGTGCCAGCTCACCAAGTTCCGACACTGAAGCTTTCTTT
v_call: TRBV10-1; j_call: TRBJ2-7; clone_size: few; d_call: TRBD2; cdr3_aa: CASSGGTVFYEQYF; cdr3_nt: TGCGCCAGCTCGGGGGGAACGGTCTTCTACGAGCAGTACTTC
v_call: TRBV7-9; j_call: TRBJ1-1; clone_size: few; d_call: NA; cdr3_aa: CASSLAQLKNTEAFF; cdr3_nt: TGTGCCAGCAGCCTTGCACAGCTAAAGAACACTGAAGCTTTCTTT